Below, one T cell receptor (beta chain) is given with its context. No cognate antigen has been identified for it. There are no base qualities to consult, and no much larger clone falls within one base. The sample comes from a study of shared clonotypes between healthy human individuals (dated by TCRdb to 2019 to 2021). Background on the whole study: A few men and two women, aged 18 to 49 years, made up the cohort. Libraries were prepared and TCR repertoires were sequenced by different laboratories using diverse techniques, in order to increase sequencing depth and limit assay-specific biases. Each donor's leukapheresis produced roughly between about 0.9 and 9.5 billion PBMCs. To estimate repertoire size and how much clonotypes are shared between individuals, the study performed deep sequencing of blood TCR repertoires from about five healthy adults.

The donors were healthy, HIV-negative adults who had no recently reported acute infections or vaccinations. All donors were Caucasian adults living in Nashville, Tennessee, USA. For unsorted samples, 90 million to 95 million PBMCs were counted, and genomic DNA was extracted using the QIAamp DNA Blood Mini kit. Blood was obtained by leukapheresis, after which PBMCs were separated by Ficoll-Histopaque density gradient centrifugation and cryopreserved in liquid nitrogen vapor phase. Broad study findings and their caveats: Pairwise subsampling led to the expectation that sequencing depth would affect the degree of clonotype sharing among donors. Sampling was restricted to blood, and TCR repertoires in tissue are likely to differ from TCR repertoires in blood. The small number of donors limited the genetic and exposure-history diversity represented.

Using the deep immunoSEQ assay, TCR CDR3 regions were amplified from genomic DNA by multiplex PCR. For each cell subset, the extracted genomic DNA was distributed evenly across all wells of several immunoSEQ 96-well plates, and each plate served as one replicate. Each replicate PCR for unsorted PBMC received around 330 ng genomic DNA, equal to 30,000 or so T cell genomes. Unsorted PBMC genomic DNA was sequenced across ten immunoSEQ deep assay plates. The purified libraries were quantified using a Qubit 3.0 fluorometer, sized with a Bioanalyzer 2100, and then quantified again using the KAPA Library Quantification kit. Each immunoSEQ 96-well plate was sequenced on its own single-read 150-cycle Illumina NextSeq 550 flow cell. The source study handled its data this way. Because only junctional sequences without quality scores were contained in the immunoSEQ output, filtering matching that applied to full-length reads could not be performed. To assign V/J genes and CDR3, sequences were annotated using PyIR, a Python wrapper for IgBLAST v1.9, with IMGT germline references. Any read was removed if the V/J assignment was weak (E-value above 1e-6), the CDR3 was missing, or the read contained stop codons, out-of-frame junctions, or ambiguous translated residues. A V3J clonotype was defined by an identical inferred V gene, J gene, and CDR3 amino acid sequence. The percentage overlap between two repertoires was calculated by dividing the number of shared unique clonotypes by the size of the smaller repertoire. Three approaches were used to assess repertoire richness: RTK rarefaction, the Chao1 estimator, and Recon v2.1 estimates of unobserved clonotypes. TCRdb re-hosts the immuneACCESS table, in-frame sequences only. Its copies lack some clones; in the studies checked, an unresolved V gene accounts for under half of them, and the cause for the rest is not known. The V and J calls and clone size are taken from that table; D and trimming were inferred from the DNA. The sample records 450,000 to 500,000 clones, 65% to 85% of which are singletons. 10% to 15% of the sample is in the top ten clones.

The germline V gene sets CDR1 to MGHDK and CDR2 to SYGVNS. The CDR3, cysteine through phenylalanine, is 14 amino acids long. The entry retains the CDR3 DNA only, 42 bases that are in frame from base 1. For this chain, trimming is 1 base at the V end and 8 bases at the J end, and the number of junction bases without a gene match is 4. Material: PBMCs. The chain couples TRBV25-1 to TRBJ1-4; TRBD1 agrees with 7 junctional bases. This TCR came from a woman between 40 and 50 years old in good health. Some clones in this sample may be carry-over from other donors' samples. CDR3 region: CASSESRGREKLFF. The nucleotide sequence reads TGTGCCAGCAGTGAATCGAGGGGGCGAGAAAAACTGTTTTTT.